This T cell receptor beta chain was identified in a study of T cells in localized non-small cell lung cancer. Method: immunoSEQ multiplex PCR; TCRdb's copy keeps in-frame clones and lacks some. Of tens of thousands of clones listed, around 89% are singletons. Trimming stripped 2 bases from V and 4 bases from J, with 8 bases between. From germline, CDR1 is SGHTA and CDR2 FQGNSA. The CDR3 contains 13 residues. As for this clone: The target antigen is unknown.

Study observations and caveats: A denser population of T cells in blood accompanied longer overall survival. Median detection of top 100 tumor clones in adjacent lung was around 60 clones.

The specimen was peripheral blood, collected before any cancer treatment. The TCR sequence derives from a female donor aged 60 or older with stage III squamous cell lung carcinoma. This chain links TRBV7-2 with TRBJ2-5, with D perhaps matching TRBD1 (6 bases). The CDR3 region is CASSLSRGETQYF. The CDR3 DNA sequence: TGTGCCAGCAGCTTATCCAGGGGAGAGACCCAGTACTTC.